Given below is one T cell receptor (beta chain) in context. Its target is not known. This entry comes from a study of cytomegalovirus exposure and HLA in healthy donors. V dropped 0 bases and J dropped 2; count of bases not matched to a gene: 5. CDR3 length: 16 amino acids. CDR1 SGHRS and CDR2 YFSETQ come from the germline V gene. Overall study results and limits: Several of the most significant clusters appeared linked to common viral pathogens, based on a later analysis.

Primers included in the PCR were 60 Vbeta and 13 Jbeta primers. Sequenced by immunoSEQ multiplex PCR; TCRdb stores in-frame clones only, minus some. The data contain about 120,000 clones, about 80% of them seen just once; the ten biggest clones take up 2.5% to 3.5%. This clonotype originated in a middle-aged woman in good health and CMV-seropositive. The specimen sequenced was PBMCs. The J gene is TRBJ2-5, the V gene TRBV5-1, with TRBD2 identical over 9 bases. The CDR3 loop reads CASSLDAGGGQETQYF. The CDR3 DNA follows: TGCGCCAGCAGCTTGGATGCGGGGGGGGGACAAGAGACCCAGTACTTC.